A single sample is the source of the 18 T cell receptor beta chains below, sequenced in a study of T cell responses to AZD1222 COVID-19 vaccine. TCRdb's copy holds only in-frame clones and misses some; the assay was immunoSEQ multiplex PCR. The sample shows about 160,000 clones, about 89% of them seen only once. Sequencing was performed on peripheral blood, taken 28 days after the second AZD1222 dose. These receptors all come from an adult who received the AZD1222 COVID-19 vaccine.

The chain employs TRBV11-3 and TRBJ2-1; 7 bases line up with TRBD1. V dropped 5 bases and J dropped 2; count of bases not matched to a gene: 6. The germline CDR1 and CDR2 sequences are SGHNT and YENEEA. The CDR3 loop spans 15 amino acids. CDR3 amino acids: CASSLTGETYNEQFF. As DNA, the CDR3 is TGTGCCAGCAGCCTAACAGGGGAGACCTACAATGAGCAGTTCTTC.

The rearrangement joins TRBV27 to TRBJ1-2; 11 bases are shared with TRBD1. The CDR3 length is 14 residues. Germline CDR1 reads MNHEY; CDR2 reads SMNVEV (reference sequence). Germline trimming cut 6 bases from V and 2 bases from J; bases unmatched to any gene: 2. The CDR3 DNA reads TGTGCCAGCAGGGGGACAGGGGGAAACTATGGCTACACCTTC. Translating gives CASRGTGGNYGYTF.

The chain has TRBV6-5 and TRBJ1-2, with D hard to call. The V end lost 2 bases, the J end lost 0 bases, and 13 bases lay between the germline ends. The CDR3 totals 16 residues. CDR1 is MNHEY, CDR2 SVGAGI, per germline. The CDR3 loop is CASSYPLEFANYGYTF. CDR3 nucleotide sequence: TGTGCCAGCAGTTACCCCTTGGAGTTTGCTAACTATGGCTACACCTTC.

This chain joins TRBV29-1 and TRBJ1-1; no firm D call. From germline, CDR1 is SQVTM and CDR2 ANQGSEA. This CDR3 contains 16 residues. V lost 4 bases and J 1 base, leaving 19 bases between the germline ends. CDR3 in amino acids: CSVVIPLLGGNTEAFF. For the CDR3, the DNA is TGCAGCGTTGTGATTCCGCTGTTGGGTGGGAACACTGAAGCTTTCTTT.

The chain is built from TRBV7-8 and TRBJ2-1, with TRBD1 as a possible D gene (5 bases). Between the trimmed V and J ends, which lost 4 bases and 5 bases, there was a span of 15 bases. CDR3 length: 15 amino acids. The germline V gene encodes CDR1 SGHVS and CDR2 FQNEAQ. The CDR3 here is CASSSARTPNNEQFF. CDR3 in DNA: TGTGCCAGCAGCTCGGCGCGGACACCGAACAATGAGCAGTTCTTC. Looking up the rest from reference TRBV7-8 and TRBJ2-1 gives the full variable domain: GAGVSQSPRYKVAKRGQDVALRCDPISGHVSLFWYQQALGQGPEFLTYFQNEAQLDKSGLPSDRFFAERPEGSVSTLKIQRTQQEDSAVYLCASSSARTPNNEQFFGPGTRLTVL.

The chain employs TRBV19 and TRBJ2-1; no clear D. The CDR3 spans 11 residues. The ends were cut back, 3 bases at V and 4 bases at J, with 1 base in the middle. In germline, CDR1 is LNHDA, CDR2 SQIVND (reference sequence). DNA for the CDR3: TGTGCCAGTAGTATTTACAATGAGCAGTTCTTC. This codes for CASSIYNEQFF.

V is TRBV11-2 and J is TRBJ1-2; possible D gene TRBD1, 6 bases. The V gene lost 7 bases and the J gene lost 0 bases, with 24 bases spanning the gap. CDR3 size: 18 residues. Per germline, CDR1 SGHAT and CDR2 FQNNGV. The CDR3 sequence: CASTSRGGGPLSNYGYTF. The DNA of the CDR3 is TGTGCCAGCACCTCTCGCGGGGGGGGGCCCCTCTCTAACTATGGCTACACCTTC.

The chain recombines TRBV27 with TRBJ2-1; D may be TRBD2 (6 bases). The CDR3 has 14 residues. Per the germline V gene, CDR1 is MNHEY and CDR2 is SMNVEV (reference sequence). Trimming removed 3 bases from V and 4 bases from J, with 10 bases in between. The CDR3 sequence is CASSLKGLYNEQFF. The CDR3 DNA is TGTGCCAGCAGTTTGAAGGGACTGTACAATGAGCAGTTCTTC.

The chain joins TRBV29-1 to TRBJ2-2; TRBD1 matches 8 bases. With V trimmed by 7 bases and J by 5 bases, 9 bases remained unmatched. Germline loops: CDR1 SQVTM, CDR2 ANQGSEA. The CDR3 loop spans 14 amino acids. CDR3 sequence: CSATRQGSTGELFF. The CDR3 nucleotides read TGCAGCGCCACCAGACAGGGGAGTACCGGGGAGCTGTTTTTT.

The rearrangement links TRBV10-3 to TRBJ2-1, with 8 bases fitting TRBD1. Germline values: CDR1 ENHRY, CDR2 SYGVKD. V lost 7 bases and J lost 5; bases outside the gene matches: 13. There are 16 residues in the CDR3. CDR3 DNA: TGTGCCATCAAGGACCGAAGAGGGACAGGAGACAATGAGCAGTTCTTC. Translation gives CAIKDRRGTGDNEQFF.

This clone was seen just once. The V call is TRBV7-9, the J call TRBJ2-7; a possible D gene is TRBD2 (6 bases). Trimming stripped 1 base from V and 3 bases from J, with 19 bases between. This CDR3 comprises 17 residues. Germline V gene lookup returns CDR1 SEHNR and CDR2 FQNEAQ (reference sequence). The CDR3 coding sequence is TGTGCCAGCAGCTTAGTTACCGGGGGAGTGGGAGACTACGAGCAGTACTTC. Protein sequence: CASSLVTGGVGDYEQYF.

Turning to this clone: Without the conserved terminal phenylalanine or tryptophan, this CDR3 likely stems from a read error. No DNA is shown, since the ends of the CDR3 on it are uncertain; the CDR3 is the one TCRdb lists. The V gene is TRBV2, the J gene TRBJ2-7; the table's TRBD2 call for D was not verified on the DNA. The CDR3 spans 10 amino acids, including both terminal residues. Germline CDR1 and CDR2: SNHLY and FYNNEI. The CDR3 sequence is CARGTRTRTS.

The chain couples TRBV3-1 (or the pseudogene TRBV3-2) to TRBJ1-1; D uncertain. This CDR3 has 14 amino acids. Trimming took 1 base from V and 7 from J, leaving 13 bases between them. Germline CDR1 LGHDT, CDR2 YNNKEL (reference sequence). CDR3 in amino acids: CASSQGLPSGEAFF. Written as DNA, the CDR3 is TGTGCCAGCAGCCAAGGACTTCCCAGCGGTGAAGCTTTCTTT.

The rearrangement uses TRBV7-8 and TRBJ1-4; D unclear. Trimming left V 5 bases short and J 8 bases short, with 27 bases between. The CDR3 totals 18 residues. Germline CDR1 is SGHVS and CDR2 is FQNEAQ. CDR3 bases: TGTGCCAGCAGCCAGAATCGCCGGACCATCCTACTGGGAGAAAAACTGTTTTTT. It encodes CASSQNRRTILLGEKLFF.

The chain employs TRBV6-1 and TRBJ2-7; possibly TRBD1 for D (5 bases). With 3 bases removed from V and 6 bases from J, the gap between germline ends came to 24 bases. The CDR3 runs to 17 residues. Germline V CDR1 and CDR2: MNHNS, SASEGT. The CDR3 DNA reads as TGTGCCAGCAGTGACCCCGACGACCCAGGGATGTATTTCGAGCAGTACTTC. Amino acids: CASSDPDDPGMYFEQYF.

This chain connects TRBV19 to TRBJ1-2; TRBD1 aligns across 8 bases. Germline CDR1 is LNHDA and CDR2 is SQIVND (reference sequence). J lost 5 bases, V lost 0 bases, and 5 bases had no gene match. The CDR3 has 15 amino acids. As DNA, the CDR3 is TGTGCCAGTAGTATAGATGGACAGGGTGTGTATGGCTACACCTTC. It encodes CASSIDGQGVYGYTF.

CDR3 sequence (DNA): TGTGCCAGCAGCCCCGGCCGGACGGTGGATGAGCAGTTCTTC. Its translation is CASSPGRTVDEQFF. The chain uses TRBV11-3 and TRBJ2-1; D ambiguous. V shed 5 bases and J shed 8 bases, with 16 bases lying between them. Per the germline V gene, CDR1 is SGHNT and CDR2 is YENEEA. The CDR3 covers 14 residues.

This chain uses TRBV6-5 with TRBJ2-1, with D possibly TRBD2 on 6 matching bases. The CDR3 spans 14 residues. The V and J ends lost 3 bases and 9 bases respectively, with 15 bases between them. Germline CDR1 MNHEY, CDR2 SVGAGI. In DNA form, the CDR3 reads TGTGCCAGCAGTTATTCGACTAGTTTTGGTGAGCAGTTCTTC. It is translated as CASSYSTSFGEQFF.